The next 31 T cell receptor beta chains were all read from a single sample in a study of identical twins. TCRdb re-derived calls from the 5' RACE reads in MiXCR, one entry per CDR3 protein. The sample contains 250,000 or so distinct CDR3 sequences, about 8% of which appear only once. The sample was also linked to a second study, of yellow fever vaccine responses in identical twins.

The sequenced sample consisted of CD8+ T cells sorted from blood. These receptors were taken from a woman younger than 30 in good health.

This clonotype was counted at least ten times. The V and J genes are TRBV4-3 and TRBJ1-2; perhaps TRBD1 as D (5 bases). The CDR3 length is 14 residues. V was shortened by 5 bases and J by 8 bases, with 18 bases between the two germline ends. Per the germline V gene, CDR1 is LGHNA and CDR2 is YSLEER. In DNA, the CDR3 is TGCGCCAGCAGCGGGGACGGGGTCCCTTACGGCTACACCTTC. Encoded protein: CASSGDGVPYGYTF.

This clonotype was seen a few times. The chain carries TRBV12-3 or TRBV12-4 and TRBJ2-1; D call uncertain. The CDR3 length is 13 residues. The V gene lost 6 bases and the J gene lost 3 bases, with 9 bases spanning the gap. Here the CDR3 reads CASRPALYNEQFF. CDR3 DNA sequence: TGTGCCAGCAGGCCGGCCCTCTACAATGAGCAGTTCTTC.

The V and J genes are TRBV11-2 and TRBJ2-1, with 9 bases matching TRBD2. In germline, CDR1 is SGHAT, CDR2 FQNNGV. The CDR3 length is 17 residues. V dropped 3 bases and J dropped 6; count of bases not matched to a gene: 12. CDR3 amino acids: CASSFQDLWRGGNEQFF. In DNA form, the CDR3 reads TGTGCCAGCAGCTTTCAGGACCTCTGGCGGGGGGGCAATGAGCAGTTCTTC.

J is TRBJ2-2 and V is TRBV7-9; tentatively, D is TRBD2 (7 bases). CDR3 length: 17 residues. The germline CDR1 and CDR2 sequences are SEHNR and FQNEAQ (reference sequence). The V gene lost 5 bases and the J gene lost 3 bases, with 19 bases spanning the gap. CDR3 coding DNA: TGTGCCAGCAGCAAACCAGAACCGGGGGGCTACACCGGGGAGCTGTTTTTT. This sequence encodes CASSKPEPGGYTGELFF.

The rearrangement uses TRBV7-9 and TRBJ2-7; 8 positions match TRBD1. The CDR3 runs to 12 residues. J was trimmed by 2 bases and V by 7 bases; bases with no gene match: 1. Germline V gene lookup returns CDR1 SEHNR and CDR2 FQNEAQ (reference sequence). CDR3 in amino acids: CASMTGAYEQYF. For the CDR3, the DNA is TGTGCCAGCATGACAGGGGCCTACGAGCAGTACTTC. Full variable domain (missing parts from reference TRBV7-9 and TRBJ2-7): DTGVSQNPRHKITKRGQNVTFRCDPISEHNRLYWYRQTLGQGPEFLTYFQNEAQLEKSRLLSDRFSAERPKGSFSTLEIQRTEQGDSAMYLCASMTGAYEQYFGPGTRLTVT.

This clonotype was seen a handful of times. The chain recombines TRBV6-2 or TRBV6-3 with TRBJ2-7, with D uncertain. In germline, CDR1 is MNHEY, CDR2 SVGEGT. The CDR3 is made up of 11 amino acids. The V and J ends lost 5 bases and 9 bases respectively, with 11 bases between them. CDR3 sequence reads: CASSDIATQYF. CDR3 sequence (DNA): TGTGCCAGCAGTGATATAGCAACGCAGTACTTC.

The table lists this clonotype with a few counts. V usage is TRBV2 and J usage is TRBJ1-1; D not certain. The CDR3 length is 11 residues. V lost 10 bases, J lost 3 bases, and 9 bases lay in between. CDR1 and CDR2 from the germline V gene are SNHLY and FYNNEI. DNA of the CDR3: TGTGCCACCCAGTCGTACACTGAAGCTTTCTTT. Amino acid sequence: CATQSYTEAFF.

This clonotype was counted ten times or more. V and J are TRBV7-9 and TRBJ2-3; 8 bases map to TRBD2. The length of the CDR3 is 16 residues. From germline, CDR1 is SEHNR and CDR2 FQNEAQ (reference sequence). V lost 2 bases and J lost 6; bases outside the gene matches: 10. The CDR3 sequence: CASSLIGREAPDTQYF. The CDR3 coding sequence is TGTGCCAGCAGCTTAATCGGGCGGGAGGCCCCGGATACGCAGTATTTT. Together with reference TRBV7-9 and TRBJ2-3, the CDR3 gives the full variable domain: DTGVSQNPRHKITKRGQNVTFRCDPISEHNRLYWYRQTLGQGPEFLTYFQNEAQLEKSRLLSDRFSAERPKGSFSTLEIQRTEQGDSAMYLCASSLIGREAPDTQYFGPGTRLTVL.

The genes are TRBV27 and TRBJ2-7, with 9 nucleotides matching TRBD1. The CDR3 is 16 residues long. J was trimmed by 2 bases and V by 4 bases; bases with no gene match: 9. Germline V gives CDR1 MNHEY, CDR2 SMNVEV (reference sequence). The CDR3 sequence is CASSSNANRGPYEQYF. The CDR3 bases are TGTGCCAGCAGTTCCAATGCCAACAGGGGGCCCTACGAGCAGTACTTC.

This clonotype occurred many times. The rearrangement joins TRBV11-2 to TRBJ2-1, with 7 bases that match TRBD2. The CDR3 is 13 residues long. The V and J ends lost 2 bases and 9 bases, in that order; junction bases with no gene match: 4. CDR1 is SGHAT, CDR2 FQNNGV, per germline. This chain's CDR3 is CASSLLAGAEQFF. As DNA, the CDR3 is TGTGCCAGCAGCTTATTGGCGGGAGCTGAGCAGTTCTTC.

This clonotype was picked up many times. The genes are TRBV2 and TRBJ2-1, with no clear D. The CDR3 consists of 11 residues. The ends were cut back, 10 bases at V and 5 bases at J, with 9 bases in the middle. Germline-derived CDR1 and CDR2 are SNHLY and FYNNEI. CDR3 in DNA: TGTGCCATCATAAAAGACAATGAGCAGTTCTTC. It codes for CAIIKDNEQFF.

On this clonotype itself: Just one base apart from a much larger clone, this may be a read error. J is TRBJ2-1 and V is TRBV20-1; the match to TRBD2 covers 9 bases. The germline CDR1 and CDR2 sequences are DFQATT and SNEGSKA (reference sequence). This CDR3 spans 17 amino acids. As DNA, the CDR3 is TGCTGTGCTAGAGATCGGGGAGCGGGGGGATTTTACAATGAGCAGTTCTTC. This gives the protein CCARDRGAGGFYNEQFF.

This clonotype was found a few times. The CDR3 nucleotides read TGCAGTGCCTGGGAGAGCTCCTACGAGCAGTACTTC. It encodes CSAWESSYEQYF. This rearrangement joins TRBV20-1 to TRBJ2-7; D may be TRBD2 (5 bases). The V end was cut by 6 bases, the J end by 0 bases, with 9 bases between. The V gene's germline CDR1 is DFQATT and CDR2 SNEGSKA (reference sequence). This CDR3 region has 12 residues.

Only a few counts were recorded for this clonotype. The CDR3 is CASSPGQPSGANVLTF. CDR3 nucleotides: TGTGCCAGCAGCCCGGGACAGCCCTCTGGGGCCAACGTCCTGACTTTC. The chain recombines TRBV7-9 with TRBJ2-6; 7 bases map to TRBD1. CDR3 length: 16 amino acids. Germline V CDR1 and CDR2: SEHNR, FQNEAQ (reference sequence). With 5 bases clipped from V and 0 bases from J, the junction kept 4 bases outside the gene matches.

The chain is built from TRBV7-3 and TRBJ1-1, with D possibly being TRBD1 (6 bases). Looked up from germline, CDR1 is SGHTA and CDR2 is FQGTGA. The V gene lost 5 bases and the J gene lost 1 base, with 8 bases spanning the gap. CDR3 size: 13 residues. CDR3 bases: TGTGCCAGCAGCATACAGGGGAACACTGAAGCTTTCTTT. It is translated as CASSIQGNTEAFF. Combining the CDR3 with reference TRBV7-3 and TRBJ1-1 gives the whole variable domain GAGVSQTPSNKVTEKGKYVELRCDPISGHTALYWYRQSLGQGPEFLIYFQGTGAADDSGLPNDRFFAVRPEGSVSTLKIQRTERGDSAVYLCASSIQGNTEAFFGQGTRLTVV.

This clonotype was seen more than once but under ten times. The chain carries TRBV7-8 and TRBJ2-3; tentative D call: TRBD2 (7 bases). In germline, CDR1 is SGHVS, CDR2 FQNEAQ. The CDR3 runs to 17 residues. V gave up 0 bases and J gave up 2 bases, with 15 bases separating them. DNA of the CDR3: TGTGCCAGCAGCTTAGCAATTGCGGGGGCCCTCACAGATACGCAGTATTTT. Encoded protein: CASSLAIAGALTDTQYF.

This chain uses TRBV2 with TRBJ2-7, with 7 bases aligning to TRBD1. The V gene end was trimmed by 3 bases and the J gene end by 5 bases; junction bases not matched to a gene: 10. Germline V gene lookup returns CDR1 SNHLY and CDR2 FYNNEI. The CDR3 is made up of 15 amino acids. The CDR3, as DNA: TGTGCCAGCAGTGATTCCCGAAGTACAGGGGACGAGCAGTACTTC. Translating it yields CASSDSRSTGDEQYF.

This clonotype was recorded a few times. This sequence joins TRBV3-1 and TRBJ2-3; TRBD1 agrees at 8 bases. The V segment lost 11 bases and the J segment 0 bases; nucleotides outside the gene matches: 7. There are 14 residues in the CDR3. The germline gives CDR1 LGHDT, CDR2 YNNKEL (reference sequence). The CDR3 nucleotides read TGTGCCTCCAGGGGGCCTTGGAGCACAGATACGCAGTATTTT. It encodes CASRGPWSTDTQYF.

This clonotype was seen more than once but under ten times. V is TRBV20-1 and J is TRBJ2-1, with D possibly matching TRBD1 (6 bases). Germline V lookup: CDR1 DFQATT, CDR2 SNEGSKA (reference sequence). CDR3 length: 12 residues. Trimming cost V 6 bases and J 6 bases, with 12 bases left between them. Written as DNA, the CDR3 is TGCAGTGCAAACCACAGGGTCAATGAGCAGTTCTTC. This codes for CSANHRVNEQFF.

This clonotype was detected a few times. V usage is TRBV20-1 and J usage is TRBJ2-1, with D hard to call. V lost 0 bases and J lost 0, with 21 bases in between. The CDR3 is made up of 19 amino acids. Germline lookup yields CDR1 DFQATT and CDR2 SNEGSKA (reference sequence). CDR3 coding DNA: TGCAGTGCTAGAGATCTCATGTCCCGGGCGACGAGCTCCTACAATGAGCAGTTCTTC. It translates to CSARDLMSRATSSYNEQFF.

This clonotype was recorded a few times. V and J are TRBV6-2 or TRBV6-3 and TRBJ2-1; D gene uncertain. The CDR3 sequence is 15 residues long. Trimming pared 5 bases from V and 2 bases from J, leaving 13 bases between. The germline CDR1 and CDR2 sequences are MNHEY and SVGEGT. The CDR3 DNA is TGTGCCAGCAGTCTAAGCAGGTATACCTACAATGAGCAGTTCTTC. This codes for CASSLSRYTYNEQFF.

This clonotype was detected many times. V and J are TRBV12-3 or TRBV12-4 and TRBJ2-7, with 7 bases lining up with TRBD1. The CDR3 runs to 17 residues. The V and J ends lost 1 base and 2 bases, in that order; junction bases with no gene match: 11. Written as DNA, the CDR3 is TGTGCCAGCAGTTTAGTCGGCAGGGGGAAAACTACCTACGAGCAGTACTTC. It encodes CASSLVGRGKTTYEQYF.

The chain couples TRBV10-2 to TRBJ2-7; D is uncertain. Near its end, the DNA agrees better with TRBJ2-5, so the J call may be wrong. Germline loops: CDR1 WSHSY, CDR2 SAAADI. The CDR3 extends over 15 amino acids. CDR3: CASSDPDMGKETQYF. The CDR3 bases are TGCGCCAGCAGTGATCCCGACATGGGGAAAGAGACCCAGTACTTC.

The rearrangement links TRBV7-9 to TRBJ2-1; 7 nucleotides align to TRBD2. The CDR3 runs 15 residues. Germline V lookup: CDR1 SEHNR, CDR2 FQNEAQ (reference sequence). V trimming: 8 bases; J trimming: 6 bases; junction bases outside the gene matches: 13. CDR3 in DNA: TGTGCCAGCCTCGGGACTCTAGCGGTCGTCAATGAGCAGTTCTTC. Its protein product is CASLGTLAVVNEQFF.

The gene calls are TRBV27 and TRBJ2-1; unclear D gene. The germline V gene encodes CDR1 MNHEY and CDR2 SMNVEV (reference sequence). The CDR3 totals 15 residues. The V and J ends lost 6 bases and 2 bases respectively, with 14 bases between them. The CDR3 nucleotides are TGTGCCAGCAGATCTCTAGTCCCTCCCTACAATGAGCAGTTCTTC. As protein: CASRSLVPPYNEQFF.

The chain links TRBV21-1 to TRBJ2-6; TRBD1 is taken as the D call from the table, unchecked against the DNA. TRBV21-1 is an annotated pseudogene. The CDR3 is 17 amino acids. CDR3 loop: CASSKGAGHSGANVLTF. As DNA, the CDR3 is TGTGCCAGCAGCAAAGGAGCGGGACACTCTGGGGCCAACGTCCTGACTTTC.

This clonotype was found many times. The V call is TRBV15, the J call TRBJ2-3; D call uncertain. CDR3 length: 14 residues. Germline values: CDR1 LNHNV, CDR2 YYDKDF (reference sequence). V dropped 5 bases and J dropped 3 bases, with 12 bases sitting between them. In DNA, the CDR3 is TGTGCCACCAGCCCCGTCGCGGTAACAGATACGCAGTATTTT. It codes for CATSPVAVTDTQYF.

Regarding this clonotype: The junction and the germline gene differ at one end; a read error may be behind it. V and J are TRBV29-1 and TRBJ2-7; D remains ambiguous. This CDR3 spans 13 amino acids. The germline gives CDR1 SQVTM, CDR2 ANQGSEA. CDR3 amino acids: CCVDRADSYEQYF. The CDR3, as DNA: TGCTGCGTTGATCGGGCGGACTCCTACGAGCAGTACTTC.

This clonotype has a handful of counts. The chain couples TRBV19 to TRBJ2-7; TRBD1 agrees at 9 bases. CDR3 length equals 13 residues. Germline loops: CDR1 LNHDA, CDR2 SQIVND (reference sequence). The V and J ends lost 3 bases and 6 bases, in that order; junction bases with no gene match: 3. The CDR3 protein is CASSIGTGSEQYF. The CDR3 coding sequence is TGTGCCAGTAGTATCGGGACAGGGAGCGAGCAGTACTTC.

This clonotype came up many times. The rearrangement links TRBV12-3 or TRBV12-4 to TRBJ2-5; 8 bases are shared with TRBD1. This CDR3 contains 13 residues. V was pared by 6 bases and J by 2 bases, with 2 bases of the junction left unmatched. In DNA form, the CDR3 reads TGTGCCAGCAGCACAGGGGGTCAAGAGACCCAGTACTTC. Amino acid sequence: CASSTGGQETQYF.

This clonotype was picked up a small number of times. V and J are TRBV29-1 and TRBJ2-1; a weak D match, TRBD2 (5 bases). This CDR3 contains 15 residues. The V gene's germline CDR1 is SQVTM and CDR2 ANQGSEA. Trimming shortened V by 1 base and J by 4 bases, and 14 bases separated the two germline ends. In DNA form, the CDR3 reads TGCAGCGTTGAAGGGGGAGATCTTGGGTACAATGAGCAGTTCTTC. Protein: CSVEGGDLGYNEQFF.